One T cell receptor (beta chain) is described in this entry. Germline V gives CDR1 SGHRS, CDR2 YFSETQ. CDR3 size: 15 residues. With V trimmed by 4 bases and J by 4 bases, 8 bases remained unmatched. This record belongs to a study of shared clonotypes between healthy human individuals. Per the study methods: Because ImmunoSEQ provided only junction sequences with no quality scores, the filtering differed. Profiled with immunoSEQ multiplex PCR; TCRdb holds only in-frame clones, not every one. The DNA was the basis for D and trimming; V, J and clone size are from that table. Of about 580,000 clones listed, roughly 98% were seen once; the top ten hold around 0.3%. Terminally differentiated effector memory CD45RA+ cells were left out of the naive CD8 fraction, which was CD45RO-negative and positively selected for CCR7.

The TCR originated in a young man in good health. The source material was naive CD8+ T cells sorted from blood. The chain has TRBV5-1 and TRBJ2-7, with 10 bases matching TRBD1. CDR3 bases: TGCGCCAGCAGCCCGGGGACAGGGGAGGAATACGAGCAGTACTTC. This translates into CASSPGTGEEYEQYF.